This TCR beta chain was documented in a study of blood T cell repertoires in COVID-19. Cohort allocation depended upon clinical history that participants reported. Germline CDR1 is SGDLS and CDR2 is YYNGEE. The germline V and J ends were trimmed by 0 bases and 5 bases, with 12 bases remaining between them. The CDR3 extends over 14 amino acids. The table came from immunoSEQ multiplex PCR; TCRdb's copy has only in-frame clones and leaves some out. The sample has roughly 150,000 clones, about 82% seen once. The clonotype comes from a woman between 40 and 55 years old who had recovered from COVID-19. The specimen was PBMCs or T cells enriched from blood (not recorded which). The chain is built from TRBV9 and TRBJ2-7; possibly TRBD2 for D (6 bases). CDR3 sequence reads: CASSVGRGTHEQYF. The DNA of the CDR3 is TGTGCCAGCAGCGTAGGGAGGGGAACCCACGAGCAGTACTTC.